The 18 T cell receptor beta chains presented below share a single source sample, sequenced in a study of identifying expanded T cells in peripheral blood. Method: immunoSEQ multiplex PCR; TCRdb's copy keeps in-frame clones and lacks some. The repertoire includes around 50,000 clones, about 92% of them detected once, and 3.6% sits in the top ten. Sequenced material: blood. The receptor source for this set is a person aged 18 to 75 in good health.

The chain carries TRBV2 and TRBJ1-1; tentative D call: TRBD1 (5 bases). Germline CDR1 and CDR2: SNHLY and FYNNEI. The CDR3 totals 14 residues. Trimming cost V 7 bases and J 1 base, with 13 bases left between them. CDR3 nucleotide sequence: TGTGCCAGCATTTATCAGGGCGGGAACACTGAAGCTTTCTTT. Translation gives CASIYQGGNTEAFF.

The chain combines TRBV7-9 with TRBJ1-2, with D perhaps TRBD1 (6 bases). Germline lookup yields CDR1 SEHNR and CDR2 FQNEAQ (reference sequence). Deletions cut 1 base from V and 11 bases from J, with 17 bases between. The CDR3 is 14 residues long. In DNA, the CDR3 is TGTGCCAGCAGCTTAGAGATGGACAGCTACCGATACACCTTC. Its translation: CASSLEMDSYRYTF.

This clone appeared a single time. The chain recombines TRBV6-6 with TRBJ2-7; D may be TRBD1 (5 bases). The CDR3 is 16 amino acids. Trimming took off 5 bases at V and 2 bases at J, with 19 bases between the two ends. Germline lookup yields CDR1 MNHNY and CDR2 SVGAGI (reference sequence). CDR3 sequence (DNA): TGTGCCAGCAGTCCCCGTGGACATCGCCTCACCTACGAGCAGTACTTC. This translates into CASSPRGHRLTYEQYF.

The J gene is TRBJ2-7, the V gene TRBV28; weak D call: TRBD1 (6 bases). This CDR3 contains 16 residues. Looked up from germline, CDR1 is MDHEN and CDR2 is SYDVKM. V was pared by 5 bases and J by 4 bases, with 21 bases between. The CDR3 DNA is TGTGCCAGCAGTCGCCCTTTTCTCATCAGGGGTTACGAGCAGTACTTC. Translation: CASSRPFLIRGYEQYF.

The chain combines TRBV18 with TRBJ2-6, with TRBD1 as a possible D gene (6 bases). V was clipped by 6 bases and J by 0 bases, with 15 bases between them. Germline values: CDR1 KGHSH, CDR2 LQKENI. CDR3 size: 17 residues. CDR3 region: CASSHGQPLSGANVLTF. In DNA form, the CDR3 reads TGTGCCAGCTCCCACGGACAGCCGCTCTCTGGGGCCAACGTCCTGACTTTC. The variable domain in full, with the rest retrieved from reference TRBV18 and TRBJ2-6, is NAGVMQNPRHLVRRRGQEARLRCSPMKGHSHVYWYRQLPEEGLKFMVYLQKENIIDESGMPKERFSAEFPKEGPSILRIQQVVRGDSAAYFCASSHGQPLSGANVLTFGAGSRLTVL.

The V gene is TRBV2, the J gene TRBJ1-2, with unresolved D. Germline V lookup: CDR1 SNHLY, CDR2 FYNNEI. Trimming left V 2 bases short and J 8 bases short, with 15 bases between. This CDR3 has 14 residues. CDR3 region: CASSEMVQLGGYTF. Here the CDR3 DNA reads TGTGCCAGCAGTGAAATGGTACAGTTGGGGGGCTACACCTTC.

The CDR3 DNA sequence: TGTGCCAGTAGGCCAGTAGGGGCCACAGATACGCAGTATTTT. It codes for CASRPVGATDTQYF. The chain recombines TRBV19 with TRBJ2-3, with D tentatively TRBD1 (5 bases). Trimming pared 6 bases from V and 2 bases from J, leaving 12 bases between. CDR3 length: 14 amino acids. Germline V gives CDR1 LNHDA, CDR2 SQIVND (reference sequence).

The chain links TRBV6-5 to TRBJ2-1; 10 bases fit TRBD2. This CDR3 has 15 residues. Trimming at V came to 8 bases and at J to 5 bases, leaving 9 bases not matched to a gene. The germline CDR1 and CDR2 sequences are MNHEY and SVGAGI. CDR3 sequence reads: CASSTRTSGNNEQFF. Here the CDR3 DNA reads TGTGCCAGCTCTACCAGGACTAGCGGAAACAATGAGCAGTTCTTC.

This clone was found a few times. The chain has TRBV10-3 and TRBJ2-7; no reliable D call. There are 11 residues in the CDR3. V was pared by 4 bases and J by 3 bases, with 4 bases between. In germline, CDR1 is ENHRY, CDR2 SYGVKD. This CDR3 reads CAISGNYEQYF. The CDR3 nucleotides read TGTGCCATCAGTGGTAACTACGAGCAGTACTTC.

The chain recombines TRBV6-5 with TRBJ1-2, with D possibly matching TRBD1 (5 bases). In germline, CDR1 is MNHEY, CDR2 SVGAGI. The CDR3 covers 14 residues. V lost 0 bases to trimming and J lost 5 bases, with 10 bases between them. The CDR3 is CASSYSGGEYGYTF. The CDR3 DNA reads TGTGCCAGCAGTTACTCTGGGGGGGAATATGGCTACACCTTC.

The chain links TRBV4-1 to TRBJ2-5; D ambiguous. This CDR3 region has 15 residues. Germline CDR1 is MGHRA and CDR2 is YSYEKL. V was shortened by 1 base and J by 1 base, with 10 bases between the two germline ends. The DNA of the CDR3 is TGCGCCAGCAGCCAAGGTTCCAGATTCCAAGAGACCCAGTACTTC. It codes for CASSQGSRFQETQYF.

The CDR3 protein is CASSAPQGRRGTDTQYF. CDR3 DNA: TGTGCCAGTAGTGCCCCCCAAGGCCGGCGGGGCACAGATACGCAGTATTTT. This sequence joins TRBV19 and TRBJ2-3, with TRBD2 as a possible D gene (5 bases). With 5 bases removed from V and 1 base from J, the gap between germline ends came to 19 bases. Germline V gene sequence: CDR1 LNHDA, CDR2 SQIVND (reference sequence). The CDR3 is 17 residues long.

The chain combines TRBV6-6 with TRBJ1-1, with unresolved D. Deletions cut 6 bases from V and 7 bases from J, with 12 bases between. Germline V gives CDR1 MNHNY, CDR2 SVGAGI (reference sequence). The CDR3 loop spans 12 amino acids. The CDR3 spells CASSPDRIEAFF. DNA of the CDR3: TGTGCCAGCAGCCCCGACCGTATTGAAGCTTTCTTT.

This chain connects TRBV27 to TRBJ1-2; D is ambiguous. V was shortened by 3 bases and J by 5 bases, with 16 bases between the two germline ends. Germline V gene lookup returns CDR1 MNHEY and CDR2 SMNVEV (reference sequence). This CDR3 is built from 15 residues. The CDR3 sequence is CASSLRHRSPYGYTF. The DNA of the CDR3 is TGTGCCAGCAGTTTGCGCCACCGCTCCCCATATGGCTACACCTTC.

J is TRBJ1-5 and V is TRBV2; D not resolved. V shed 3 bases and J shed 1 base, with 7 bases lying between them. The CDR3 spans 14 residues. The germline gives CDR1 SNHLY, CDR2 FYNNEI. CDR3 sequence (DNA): TGTGCCAGCAGTGAGATGTCGAGCAATCAGCCCCAGCATTTT. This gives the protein CASSEMSSNQPQHF.

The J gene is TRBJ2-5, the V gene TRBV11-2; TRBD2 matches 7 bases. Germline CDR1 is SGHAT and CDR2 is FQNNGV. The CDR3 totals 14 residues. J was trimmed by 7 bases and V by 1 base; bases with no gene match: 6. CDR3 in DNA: TGTGCCAGCAGCTTAGTAGTAGGGGAGGGGACCCAGTACTTC. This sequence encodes CASSLVVGEGTQYF.

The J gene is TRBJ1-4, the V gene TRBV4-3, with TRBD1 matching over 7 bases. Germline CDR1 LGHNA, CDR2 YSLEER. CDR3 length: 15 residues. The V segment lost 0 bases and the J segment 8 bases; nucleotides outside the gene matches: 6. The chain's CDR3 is CASSQDKTGTEKLFF. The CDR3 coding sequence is TGCGCCAGCAGCCAAGATAAGACAGGGACCGAAAAACTGTTTTTT.

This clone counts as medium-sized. The CDR3 protein is CASSLVRGGAYGYTF. The CDR3 region has the DNA TGTGCCAGCAGCTTAGTTCGTGGGGGCGCGTATGGCTACACCTTC. The J gene is TRBJ1-2, the V gene TRBV7-2; TRBD1 might be the D (6 bases). With 1 base removed from V and 5 bases from J, the gap between germline ends came to 14 bases. The V gene's germline CDR1 is SGHTA and CDR2 FQGNSA. This CDR3 is built from 15 residues.